This T cell receptor (beta chain) was identified in a study of regulatory T cells in long-lasting Graves disease (dated by TCRdb to the early 2020s). Regarding the study in general: Newly diagnosed Graves' disease patients had taken antithyroid drugs for less than 3 months. Peripheral blood TCR sequencing and RNA sequencing compared persistent Graves' disease patients with newly diagnosed Graves' disease patients. TCR sequencing covered some 13 persistent and roughly 20 newly diagnosed Graves' disease patients, 33 samples in total. The study took place in China and was registered as a clinical trial. What the research found in general, with its limitations: As a limitation, the authors acknowledged that the small sample size may reduce accuracy. Preferential use of TRBV28, TRBJ1-2 and TRBJ2-5 was observed in persistent disease, whereas TRBV20-1 and TRBJ2-1 were favored in newly diagnosed disease. Compared with newly diagnosed patients, persistent Graves' disease patients had lower TCR Shannon entropy and fewer highly expanded clones, which suggests clonal expansion. Only the TCR beta chain was sequenced and analyzed. More public clonotypes were shared among persistent patients (roughly 3,000) than among newly diagnosed patients (more than 950). Peripheral blood alone was examined, since thyroid tissue, which constituted the primary lesion, could not be accessed.

The time point label, read with the paper, signifies: newly diagnosed GD, antithyroid drugs for less than 3 months. For both TCR sequencing and RNA sequencing, RNA was extracted from PBMCs in TRIzol. Graves' disease was diagnosed according to American Thyroid Association guidelines. The patients came from an endocrinology department in Xi'an, China. From each patient, around 9 milliliters of peripheral blood was collected into an EDTA anticoagulant tube. Ficoll Paque Plus density gradient separation was used to isolate PBMCs, and no further T cell sorting was performed. An Agilent 2100 Bioanalyzer and agarose gel were used to assess RNA quality, and a NanoDrop 2000 was used to measure RNA concentration. This clonotype was counted ten times or more. Its antigen is not yet known. Nothing much larger sits one base from this clone, and base qualities are not available. Cut back by 9 bases and 2 bases, the V and J ends lie 12 bases apart. The CDR3 holds 13 amino acids from the cysteine to the phenylalanine. Only CDR3 DNA remains: 39 bases, in frame from the first base. Based on the germline V gene, the CDR1 and CDR2 sequences are SGHDT and YYEEEE.

Libraries were made using multiplex PCR. The instrument was an Illumina HiSeq 4000. TCR beta libraries were built with iRepertoire HTBI primers and Arm-PCR amplification of CDR3 regions. PCR products were gel purified before sequencing. As for how the authors treated the data: Across samples, 60 to 75 TRBV and roughly 15 TRBJ segments were identified and used for gene usage analysis of CDR3 amino acid clonotypes. COPE and FqMerger were used to merge the filtered high-quality paired reads into contigs. BLAST was used to align contigs to IMGT TRBV, TRBD and TRBJ reference genes, with CDR3 defined following IMGT. Any clonotype with a frequency above 0.1% was counted as a highly expanded clone. Repertoire diversity was measured by Shannon entropy, and V-J evenness by the Gini coefficient. Clonotypes shared by more than one individual were considered public. Through fastp at Q25 and MiXCR, TCRdb rebuilt clones from the public reads, retaining in-frame beta chains. Each record represents a unique CDR3 protein, reported with the most common genes and DNA among its rows. The V and J calls and clone size come from TCRdb's table, not from the authors' own analysis. This sample gives a few hundred thousand distinct CDR3 sequences in total; approximately 10% of them show up just once. In total, the top ten clones hold around 18% of the sample.

These data were likewise used in another study, on T cells in Graves' hyperthyroidism and ophthalmopathy. As that second paper reports: Stable Graves' hyperthyroidism was defined as no progression to ophthalmopathy during 18 months of follow-up. Hyperthyroidism patients were newly diagnosed, had a disease duration of under 2 months, and were aged 18 to 65 years. The study excluded patients with uncontrolled infections, other autoimmune diseases, pregnancy or lactation. Diagnoses were established on the basis of clinical symptoms, serum thyroxine and TRAb, thyroid ultrasound, and orbital computed tomography. The TCR CDR3 was subjected to a first round of RT-PCR using the HTBI primer set and the Qiagen OneStep RT-PCR kit. Most expanded thyroid clonotypes (frequency above 0.001) were also detected in blood, suggesting blood repertoires may reflect thyroid immune responses. A model built on a 13 V-J signature distinguished ophthalmopathy from stable hyperthyroidism, reaching about 89% sensitivity and 81.08% specificity in cross-validation and 80%/75% in testing. In validation, progression to ophthalmopathy was predicted by the model with 70% to 71% sensitivity and 72.22% specificity, a median of approximately 6.5 months before onset. A discovery cohort of about a hundred patients, roughly 40 with Graves' ophthalmopathy and about 60 with stable Graves' hyperthyroidism, was used to find distinguishing TCR V-J signatures. Prospective prediction of ophthalmopathy was tested in an independent validation cohort of under 20 hyperthyroidism patients and 17 patients who later progressed to ophthalmopathy. The 100 discovery patients were randomly split 7:3 into training and test sets. The study also compared thyroid tissue and blood T-cell repertoires from several Graves' hyperthyroidism patients. After sampling, hyperthyroidism patients received methimazole starting at 30 mg daily, and ophthalmopathy patients received high-dose intravenous methylprednisolone. Libraries were constructed in a second round of multiplex PCR, after which size selection and purification were performed. Libraries were sequenced paired-end with 100 bp reads on an Illumina HiSeq2000. SOAPnuke was used to process the raw data, removing reads that contained adapters or uncalled bases, had a mean Phred below 15, or lacked an exact match to the constant primer or identifier. COPE v1.2.5 was used to merge high-quality paired reads, and clonotypes were defined as unique nucleotide sequences. Clonotypes were aligned to IMGT TRBV, TRBD and TRBJ reference segments using MiTCR v1.1. Only V-J combinations with frequency above 0.0001, covering 99% to 99.2% of repertoires, were analysed. The TCS score was defined as F50 (clonal expansion) divided by E x V (chaos), with BLOSUM62-based TCRdist calculated between CDR3 peptides within each V-J. Welch's t-statistics and random forest reduced roughly 530 V-J features to 13, which were used in a naive Bayes classifier (R e1071). Sample size was not statistically predetermined, and investigators were not blinded to group allocation. The paper reports TCR Vbeta CDR3 sequencing of about 140 peripheral blood samples: some 41 ophthalmopathy, fewer than 80 hyperthyroidism and around 17 progressor patients.

This TCR was recovered from a woman younger than 35 with Graves disease. Donor details come from another sample of the same person, matched by shared clones. In this chain, TRBV5-6 is recombined with TRBJ1-5; no D gene can be assigned with confidence. This sample comprised peripheral blood mononuclear cells (PBMCs), obtained at new diagnosis, from a patient treated with antithyroid drugs. The bases are TGTGCCACCGTCGGCCAGGGCAATCAGCCCCAGCATTTT. Translated, this gives CATVGQGNQPQHF.